This T cell receptor beta chain was captured in a study of human T cells and chemical hapten exposure. Whole-study context: The variation in per-sample TCR yields arose mainly from small differences in pooled library volumes.

Regarding time point: patch test 3, about 24 weeks after DPC sensitization. The treatment: therapeutic diphenylcyclopropenone sensitization with weekly scalp DPC. In TCRdb, the RACE reads were re-called with MiXCR into one record per CDR3 protein. The table records about 160,000 distinct CDR3 sequences, about a quarter of them present only once. This receptor was obtained from a woman aged 18-29 years with alopecia areata. Some clones in this sample may be carry-over from other donors' samples. The sequences come from whole blood, collected in connection with sensitization to the hapten diphenylcyclopropenone (DPC).

The CDR3 region has the DNA TGTGCCAGCAGGGAACTAGCGGGAGATAAAAATGAGCAGTTCTTC. The encoded protein is CASRELAGDKNEQFF. This chain uses TRBV6-2 or TRBV6-3 with TRBJ2-1; the match to TRBD2 covers 11 bases. The ends lost 6 bases at V and 7 bases at J; junction bases unmatched: 8. Germline V gene lookup returns CDR1 MNHEY and CDR2 SVGEGT. The CDR3 has 15 residues.